Sequencing of this T cell receptor beta chain was carried out in a study of blood T cell repertoires in COVID-19. Study details: Specimens from acute and convalescent COVID-19 originated in the United States, Italy and Spain.

Trimming shortened V by 3 bases and J by 2 bases, and 4 bases separated the two germline ends. The CDR3 covers 12 residues. The germline gives CDR1 ENHRY, CDR2 SYGVKD. The repertoire was sequenced with immunoSEQ multiplex PCR; TCRdb's copy has only in-frame clones and lacks some. This sample has about 180,000 clones, with nearly 80% found just once. The sample taken for sequencing was peripheral blood. This rearrangement joins TRBV10-3 to TRBJ1-1; no clear D. The source of this sequence is a woman aged 65 to 85 with acute or convalescent COVID-19. The CDR3 DNA follows: TGTGCCATCAGTGACAGAAACACTGAAGCTTTCTTT. This sequence encodes CAISDRNTEAFF.